The entry below gives a single T cell receptor beta chain sequence along with its context. There is no known antigen for this receptor. Base qualities are not at hand, and no much larger clone is one base apart. This record comes from a study of blood T cells in healthy people across ages (dated by TCRdb to 2013 to 2016). With regard to the full study: In model experiments, roughly one uniquely barcoded TCR beta cDNA molecule per two T cells was captured by template switching. The study analyzed two additional independent replicas of 1 million unique cDNA reads from the same blood draw for two donors, one aged 18 to 29 and one aged 80 or older. To track age-related changes in TCR beta repertoire diversity, the study relied on deep sequencing normalized with unique cDNA molecular identifiers. Four age groups were formed from the donors: young (average roughly 16 years), middle-aged (roughly 38), aged (around 62) and long-lived (more than 75). To avoid experimental bias, donors of different ages were spread randomly across the sequencing lanes.

Spanning cysteine to phenylalanine, the CDR3 consists of 12 amino acids. CDR3 DNA is the only sequence kept; it has 36 bases, read in frame from the first base. The germline V gene sets CDR1 to MNHNS and CDR2 to SASEGT. Study-wide conclusions, independent of this receptor: Because profiling used bulk unsorted PBMCs, naive and antigen-experienced compartments could not be compared conclusively. Compared with the aged group, more naive CD4+ T cells, fewer expanded clones and increased TCR diversity were shown by the long-lived group, suggesting age selection. Observed TCR beta diversity correlated strongly with the percentage of naive T cells measured by flow cytometry. Estimates of total diversity from one million sequenced T cells were regarded as lower bounds and underestimates. As age increased, observed TCR beta diversity per million T cells dropped in a roughly linear way, and a significant reduction was already evident by age 40. Because donor CMV infection status was unknown, age-related changes in expanded clonotypes were potentially confounded.

The protocol used for the library was 5' RACE. The sequencer listed for this sample is Illumina HiSeq 2500. The second PCR ran for about 6 to 12 cycles and used a J-beta primer mix along with a sample-barcoded 5' primer. A template-switch 5' adaptor carrying 12 random nucleotides introduced a unique molecular identifier onto each TCR beta cDNA molecule. Each sample yielded at least 2.5 million CDR3-containing paired-end reads. First-strand cDNA synthesis was performed from all RNA using the Mint cDNA synthesis kit, with priming by a TRBC-specific oligonucleotide. After uracil-DNA glycosylase treatment, a first 18-cycle PCR used universal primers M1SS and BC2_uni_R on all cDNA. Per the original workflow: Each sample was normalized by randomly selecting 1 million high-quality reads, each carrying a distinct molecular identifier. Reads with shared molecular identifiers were discarded instead of being binned into consensus sequences. MiTCR, run with a Q25 quality threshold and the strictest error-elimination algorithm, handled CDR3 identification, clonotype clustering and error correction. A nonparametric unseen species model with Euler transformation was used to estimate lower-bound total TCR beta diversity. TCRdb redid the processing of the public reads, applying fastp at Q25 and MiXCR, and retained in-frame beta chains. All rows with the same CDR3 protein become a single entry with the most common DNA and genes. Clone size and V and J calls follow TCRdb, not the original study. Recorded for this sample are about 1.8 million distinct CDR3 sequences; 49% of them occurred a single time. The top ten clonotypes cover 2.1% of the sample.

Systemically healthy Caucasian individuals from Russia, some 38 in total and aged roughly 6 to 100 years, were included as donors. Roughly 10 milliliters of peripheral blood were drawn from each donor into EDTA-treated Vacutainer tubes. Ficoll-Paque density-gradient centrifugation was used to isolate PBMCs, with at least 6 million per sample. Trizol reagent was used to extract total RNA from PBMCs, with at least 6 micrograms per sample. Naive CD45RAhigh/CD27high T cell percentages were measured by flow cytometry on a PBMC aliquot from every donor. Input material: blood. Recombination joined TRBV6-1 with TRBJ2-4, with the D gene uncertain. The J call may be mistaken, given a closer DNA end match to TRBJ2-7. This sequence was found in a middle-aged woman in good health. The base sequence is TGTGCCAGCACCATGTTCTTTCCCGAGCAGTACTTC. This translates into CASTMFFPEQYF.